The next 16 T cell receptor beta chains were all read from a single sample in a study of PD-1 blockade in classical Hodgkin lymphoma. Libraries were prepared by immunoSEQ multiplex PCR; TCRdb keeps only in-frame clonotypes and omits some of them. Among tens of thousands of clones listed, 75% to 95% were seen once. The time point: cycle 4 day 1 (C4D1), after 5 to 7 weeks of nivolumab. Patients all relapsed after autologous stem cell transplantation, and there was variation in brentuximab vedotin exposure. The source material was peripheral blood mononuclear cells (PBMCs), sampled before the fourth cycle of nivolumab. The receptors originated from a human donor with classical Hodgkin lymphoma.

The chain uses TRBV30 and TRBJ2-1, with 11 nucleotides matching TRBD1. This CDR3 is built from 15 residues. With 5 bases clipped from V and 9 bases from J, the junction kept 12 bases outside the gene matches. CDR1 and CDR2 (germline): GTSNPN, SVGIG (reference sequence). The CDR3 sequence is CAWSSGGTGGGEQFF. The CDR3 DNA sequence: TGTGCCTGGTCTTCGGGAGGGACAGGGGGAGGTGAGCAGTTCTTC.

This sequence joins TRBV4-1 and TRBJ2-3, with unresolved D. Germline CDR1 is MGHRA and CDR2 is YSYEKL. The CDR3 is made up of 13 amino acids. V gave up 0 bases and J gave up 4 bases, with 5 bases separating them. The CDR3 is CASSQDWADTQYF. The CDR3 DNA is TGCGCCAGCAGCCAAGATTGGGCAGATACGCAGTATTTT.

The J gene is TRBJ2-7, the V gene TRBV13; possible D gene TRBD1, 6 bases. This CDR3 has 15 amino acids. Germline V lookup: CDR1 PRHDT, CDR2 FYEKMQ (reference sequence). Trimming left V 5 bases short and J 2 bases short, with 16 bases between. In DNA form, the CDR3 reads TGTGCCAGCAGCCAGGTGGGCAGGGGAACCTACGAGCAGTACTTC. It encodes CASSQVGRGTYEQYF.

The chain recombines TRBV28 with TRBJ1-3, with a weak D call TRBD1 (5 bases). With 5 bases removed from V and 3 bases from J, the gap between germline ends came to 17 bases. Germline CDR1 and CDR2: MDHEN and SYDVKM. The CDR3 totals 16 residues. The CDR3 here is CASSKIREGIGNTIYF. CDR3 nucleotides: TGTGCCAGCAGTAAGATCAGGGAGGGAATTGGAAACACCATATATTTT. Using reference TRBV28 and TRBJ1-3 for the parts outside the CDR3, the full variable domain is DVKVTQSSRYLVKRTGEKVFLECVQDMDHENMFWYRQDPGLGLRLIYFSYDVKMKEKGDIPEGYSVSREKKERFSLILESASTNQTSMYLCASSKIREGIGNTIYFGEGSWLTVV.

This chain joins TRBV27 and TRBJ2-3, with a weak D call TRBD2 (6 bases). The germline V gene has CDR1 MNHEY and CDR2 SMNVEV (reference sequence). The CDR3 consists of 16 residues. Trimming pared 2 bases from V and 2 bases from J, leaving 14 bases between. Here the CDR3 reads CASSLGPRGYTDTQYF. CDR3 bases: TGTGCCAGCAGTTTAGGTCCCCGGGGGTACACAGATACGCAGTATTTT.

Details on this clone: One end of the junction varies from germline; a read error may be responsible. The J gene is TRBJ1-1, the V gene TRBV6-5; 7 bases align to TRBD1. CDR3 size: 14 residues. Per the germline V gene, CDR1 is MNHEY and CDR2 is SVGAGI. The CDR3 is CASSPDREGVRAEF. The CDR3 DNA reads as TGTGCCAGCAGCCCCGACAGGGAGGGGGTTCGAGCGGAATTT.

The chain is built from TRBV2 and TRBJ1-4; TRBD1 aligns across 10 bases. Germline CDR1 reads SNHLY; CDR2 reads FYNNEI. The CDR3 contains 15 residues. With 6 bases clipped from V and 7 bases from J, the junction kept 8 bases outside the gene matches. In DNA, the CDR3 is TGTGCCAGCAGAGGGACAGGGGTTCCTGGTGAAAAACTGTTTTTT. Protein product: CASRGTGVPGEKLFF.

As DNA, the CDR3 is TGTGCCAGCAGTCCTAAGACCAGCTCCTACGAGCAGTACTTC. Its protein product is CASSPKTSSYEQYF. This chain uses TRBV6-1 with TRBJ2-7; D gene unclear. The CDR3 length is 14 residues. V shed 5 bases and J shed 0 bases, with 11 bases lying between them. Germline CDR1 is MNHNS and CDR2 is SASEGT.

This chain links TRBV2 with TRBJ2-1; TRBD1 or TRBD2 may be the D gene (6 bases each). V dropped 8 bases and J dropped 10 bases, with 21 bases sitting between them. The germline V gene has CDR1 SNHLY and CDR2 FYNNEI. The CDR3 is 14 residues long. DNA of the CDR3: TGTGCCAGCTTAACAAGCCTACGGGGGCAGGAGCAGTTCTTC. It translates to CASLTSLRGQEQFF.

V gene TRBV14 combines with J gene TRBJ1-4, with 7 positions matching TRBD1. This CDR3 contains 15 residues. V trimming: 2 bases; J trimming: 6 bases; junction bases outside the gene matches: 6. Germline CDR1 is SGHDN and CDR2 is FVKESK. CDR3 coding DNA: TGTGCCAGCAGCCAAAACAGGGGCGGGGATGAAAAACTGTTTTTT. Its translation: CASSQNRGGDEKLFF.

The chain joins TRBV4-1 to TRBJ2-7, with D hard to call. This CDR3 comprises 14 residues. V lost 2 bases and J 1 base, leaving 9 bases between the germline ends. CDR1 MGHRA and CDR2 YSYEKL come from the germline V gene. The CDR3 protein is CASSQFTGSYEQYF. CDR3 DNA sequence: TGCGCCAGCAGCCAATTCACTGGTTCCTACGAGCAGTACTTC.

This clone was found once. V is TRBV2 and J is TRBJ1-1; perhaps TRBD1 as D (5 bases). The germline CDR1 and CDR2 sequences are SNHLY and FYNNEI. This CDR3 has 14 amino acids. With 4 bases removed from V and 4 bases from J, the gap between germline ends came to 13 bases. The CDR3 sequence: CASSGGVVVTEAFF. The DNA for the CDR3 is TGTGCCAGCAGTGGGGGGGTGGTTGTCACTGAAGCTTTCTTT.

The V call is TRBV27, the J call TRBJ1-1; D gene unclear. V lost 6 bases and J 7 bases, leaving 21 bases between the germline ends. Germline values: CDR1 MNHEY, CDR2 SMNVEV (reference sequence). This CDR3 is 15 amino acids long. DNA of the CDR3: TGTGCCAGCAGCCCCGGATCGGGAGCAGCTGGTGAAGCTTTCTTT. Translating it yields CASSPGSGAAGEAFF.

Here the CDR3 reads CAISPLAHREGGKLFF. In nucleotides, the CDR3 is TGTGCCATCAGCCCCCTTGCACACAGGGAGGGGGGAAAACTGTTTTTT. The rearrangement uses TRBV10-3 and TRBJ1-4; possible D gene TRBD1, 6 bases. Germline V gene lookup returns CDR1 ENHRY and CDR2 SYGVKD. Trimming pared 6 bases from V and 10 bases from J, leaving 24 bases between. The CDR3 is 16 residues long.

The chain is built from TRBV27 and TRBJ2-3; no definite D call. Trimming stripped 3 bases from V and 7 bases from J, with 5 bases between. The length of the CDR3 is 11 residues. CDR1 is MNHEY and CDR2 is SMNVEV in the germline V gene (reference sequence). The CDR3 DNA reads TGTGCCAGCAGTTTTTCTAATACGCAGTATTTT. This translates into CASSFSNTQYF.

The chain combines TRBV10-3 with TRBJ1-5, with D hard to call. Trimming cost V 4 bases and J 4 bases, with 5 bases left between them. The length of the CDR3 is 12 residues. CDR1 is ENHRY, CDR2 SYGVKD, per germline. CDR3 region: CAISATNQPQHF. The CDR3 coding sequence is TGTGCCATCAGTGCAACAAATCAGCCCCAGCATTTT.